The clone carrying this TCR beta chain came up many times. This entry is derived from a study of T cells in Graves' hyperthyroidism and ophthalmopathy. Researchers amplified the TCR beta CDR3 regions from RNA transcripts. The HTBI primer set drove a first-round RT-PCR of the TCR CDR3. TCRdb passed the multiplex PCR reads through MiXCR, listing each CDR3 protein once. The table includes some 600,000 distinct CDR3 sequences, roughly 14% detected once. CDR1 and CDR2 from the germline V gene are KGHSH and LQKENI. CDR3 length equals 14 residues. V trimming: 8 bases; J trimming: 1 base; junction bases outside the gene matches: 5.

The source material was blood. The receptor was isolated from a woman aged 25 to 39 with Graves' hyperthyroidism that later progressed to Graves' ophthalmopathy. The chain joins TRBV18 to TRBJ1-1; 9 positions agree with TRBD1. The CDR3 reads CASSAGQGNTEAFF. In nucleotides, the CDR3 is TGTGCCAGCAGTGCGGGACAGGGGAACACTGAAGCTTTCTTT.